This T cell receptor (beta chain) was recorded in a study of glioma-infiltrating T cells after dendritic cell vaccination. Study summary: Patients received autologous tumor lysate-pulsed dendritic cell vaccination between 2003 and 2012. Monocyte-derived dendritic cells, cultured approximately seven days with IL-4 and GM-CSF, were pulsed with autologous tumor lysate.

Study observations and caveats: Higher TCR clonality did not directly relate to longer survival.

Trimming removed 0 bases from V and 6 bases from J, with 13 bases in between. The CDR3 loop spans 14 amino acids. Per the germline V gene, CDR1 is SGHNT and CDR2 is YYREEE (reference sequence). A word on this clone: What it recognizes is unknown.

The primer mix had 60 V beta and 13 J beta primers. Some clones are missing from TCRdb's copy, which holds only in-frame ones; the method was immunoSEQ multiplex PCR. The table lists around 21,000 clones, 60% to 85% of them singletons. The sample consisted of blood, taken before dendritic cell vaccination. The gene calls are TRBV5-4 and TRBJ2-7, with D possibly being TRBD1 (6 bases). The source is a human donor with glioblastoma. This chain's CDR3 is CASSLGAGDREQYF. DNA for the CDR3: TGTGCCAGCAGCTTGGGGGCAGGGGATCGCGAGCAGTACTTC.